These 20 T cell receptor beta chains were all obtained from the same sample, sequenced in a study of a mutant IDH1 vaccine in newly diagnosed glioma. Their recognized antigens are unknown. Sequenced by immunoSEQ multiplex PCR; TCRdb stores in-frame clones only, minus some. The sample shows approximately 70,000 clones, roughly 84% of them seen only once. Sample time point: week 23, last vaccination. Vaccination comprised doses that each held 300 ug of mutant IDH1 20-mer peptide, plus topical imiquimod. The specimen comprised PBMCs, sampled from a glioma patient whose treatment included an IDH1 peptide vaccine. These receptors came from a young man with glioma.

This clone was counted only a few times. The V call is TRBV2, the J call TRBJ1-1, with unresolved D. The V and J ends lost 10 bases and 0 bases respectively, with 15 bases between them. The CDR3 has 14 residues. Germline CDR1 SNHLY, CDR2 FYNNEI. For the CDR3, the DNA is TGTGCCACCTCAGCCATAGATATGAACACTGAAGCTTTCTTT. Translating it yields CATSAIDMNTEAFF. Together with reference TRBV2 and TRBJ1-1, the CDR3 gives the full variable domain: EPEVTQTPSHQVTQMGQEVILRCVPISNHLYFYWYRQILGQKVEFLVSFYNNEISEKSEIFDDQFSVERPDGSNFTLKIRSTKLEDSAMYFCATSAIDMNTEAFFGQGTRLTVV.

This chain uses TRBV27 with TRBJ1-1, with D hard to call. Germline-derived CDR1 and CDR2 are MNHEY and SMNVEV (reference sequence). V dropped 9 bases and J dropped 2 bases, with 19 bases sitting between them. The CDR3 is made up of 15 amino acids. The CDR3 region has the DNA TGTGCCAGTTTCGCGGCAGGCCGCCGCAACACTGAAGCTTTCTTT. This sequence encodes CASFAAGRRNTEAFF.

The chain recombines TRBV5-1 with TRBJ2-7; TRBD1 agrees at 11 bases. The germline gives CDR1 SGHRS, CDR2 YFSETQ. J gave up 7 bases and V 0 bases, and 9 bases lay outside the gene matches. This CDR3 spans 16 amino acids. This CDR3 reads CASSLARDRGLGEQYF. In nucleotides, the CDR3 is TGCGCCAGCAGCTTGGCCAGGGACAGGGGGTTAGGAGAGCAGTACTTC.

The CDR3 region has the DNA TGTGCCAGCAGCCCCGCAGGGTTTGGAAACACCATATATTTT. Translating gives CASSPAGFGNTIYF. This chain links TRBV11-2 with TRBJ1-3; possibly TRBD1 for D (5 bases). The CDR3 totals 14 residues. V was pared by 5 bases and J by 3 bases, with 11 bases between. Germline V gene sequence: CDR1 SGHAT, CDR2 FQNNGV.

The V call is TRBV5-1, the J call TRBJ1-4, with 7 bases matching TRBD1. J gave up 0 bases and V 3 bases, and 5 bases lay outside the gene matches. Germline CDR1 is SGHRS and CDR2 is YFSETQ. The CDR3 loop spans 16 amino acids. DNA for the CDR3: TGCGCCAGCAGCTGGGACAGCCGATCAACTAATGAAAAACTGTTTTTT. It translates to CASSWDSRSTNEKLFF. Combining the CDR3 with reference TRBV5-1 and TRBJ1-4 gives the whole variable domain KAGVTQTPRYLIKTRGQQVTLSCSPISGHRSVSWYQQTPGQGLQFLFEYFSETQRNKGNFPGRFSGRQFSNSRSEMNVSTLELGDSALYLCASSWDSRSTNEKLFFGSGTQLSVL.

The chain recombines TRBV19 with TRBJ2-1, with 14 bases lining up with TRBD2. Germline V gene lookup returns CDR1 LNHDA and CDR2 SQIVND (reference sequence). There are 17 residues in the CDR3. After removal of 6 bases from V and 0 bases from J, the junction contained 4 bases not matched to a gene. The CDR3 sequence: CASSSGLAGGSYNEQFF. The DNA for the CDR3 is TGTGCCAGTAGCTCCGGACTAGCGGGAGGCTCCTACAATGAGCAGTTCTTC.

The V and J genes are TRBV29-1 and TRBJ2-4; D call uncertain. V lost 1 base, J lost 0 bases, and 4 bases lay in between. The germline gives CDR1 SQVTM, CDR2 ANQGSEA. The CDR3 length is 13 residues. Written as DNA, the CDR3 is TGCAGCGTTGAAGTCCTAGCCAAAAACATTCAGTACTTC. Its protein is CSVEVLAKNIQYF.

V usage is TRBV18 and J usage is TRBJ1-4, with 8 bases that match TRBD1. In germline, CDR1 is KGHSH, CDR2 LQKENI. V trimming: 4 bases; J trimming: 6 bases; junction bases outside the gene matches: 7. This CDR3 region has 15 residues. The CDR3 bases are TGTGCCAGCTCACAGACAGGGGTTAAGGATGAAAAACTGTTTTTT. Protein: CASSQTGVKDEKLFF.

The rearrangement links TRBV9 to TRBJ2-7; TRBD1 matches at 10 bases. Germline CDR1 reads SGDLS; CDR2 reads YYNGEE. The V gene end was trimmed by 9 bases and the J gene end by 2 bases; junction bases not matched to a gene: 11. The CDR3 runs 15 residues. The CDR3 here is CAMGPSGTGAYEQYF. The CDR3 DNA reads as TGTGCCATGGGTCCATCCGGGACAGGGGCCTACGAGCAGTACTTC. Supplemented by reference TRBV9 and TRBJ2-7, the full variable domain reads DSGVTQTPKHLITATGQRVTLRCSPRSGDLSVYWYQQSLDQGLQFLIQYYNGEERAKGNILERFSAQQFPDLHSELNLSSLELGDSALYFCAMGPSGTGAYEQYFGPGTRLTVT.

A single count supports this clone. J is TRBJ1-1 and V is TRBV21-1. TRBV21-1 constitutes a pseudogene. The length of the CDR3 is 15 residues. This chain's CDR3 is CASSQLPRWNTEAFF. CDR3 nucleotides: TGTGCCAGCAGCCAGCTCCCTAGGTGGAACACTGAAGCTTTCTTT.

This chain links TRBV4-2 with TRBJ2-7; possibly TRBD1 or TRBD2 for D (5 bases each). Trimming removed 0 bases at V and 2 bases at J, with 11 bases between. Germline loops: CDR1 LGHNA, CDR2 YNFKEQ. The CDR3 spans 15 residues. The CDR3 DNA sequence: TGTGCCAGCAGCCAAGAGAAGGGACGGACCTACGAGCAGTACTTC. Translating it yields CASSQEKGRTYEQYF.

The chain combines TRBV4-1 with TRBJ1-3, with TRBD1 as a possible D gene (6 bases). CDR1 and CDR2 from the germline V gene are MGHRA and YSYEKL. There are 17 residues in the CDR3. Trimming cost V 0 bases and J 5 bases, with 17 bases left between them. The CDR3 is CASSQEGGVNGRNTIYF. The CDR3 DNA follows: TGCGCCAGCAGCCAAGAGGGGGGCGTAAATGGCAGAAACACCATATATTTT.

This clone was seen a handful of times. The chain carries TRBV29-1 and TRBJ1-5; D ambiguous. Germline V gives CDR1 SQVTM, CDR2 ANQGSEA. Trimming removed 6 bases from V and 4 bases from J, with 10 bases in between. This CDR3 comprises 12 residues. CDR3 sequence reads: CSVGSLNQPQHF. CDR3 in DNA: TGCAGCGTCGGGTCCCTTAATCAGCCCCAGCATTTT.

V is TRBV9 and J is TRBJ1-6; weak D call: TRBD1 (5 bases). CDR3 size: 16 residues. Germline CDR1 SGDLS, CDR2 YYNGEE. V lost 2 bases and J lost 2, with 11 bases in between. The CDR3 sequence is CASSVTRDPYNSPLHF. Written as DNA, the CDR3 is TGTGCCAGCAGCGTGACCAGGGACCCCTATAATTCACCCCTCCACTTT.

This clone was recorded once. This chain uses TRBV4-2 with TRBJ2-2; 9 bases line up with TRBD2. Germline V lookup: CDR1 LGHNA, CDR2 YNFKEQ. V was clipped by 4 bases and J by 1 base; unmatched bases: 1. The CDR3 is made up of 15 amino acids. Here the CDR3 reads CASSPTSGNTGELFF. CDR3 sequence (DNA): TGTGCCAGCAGCCCGACTAGCGGGAACACCGGGGAGCTGTTTTTT.

CDR3 protein: CASSLREGETQYF. Written as DNA, the CDR3 is TGTGCCAGCAGCTTACGGGAAGGAGAGACCCAGTACTTC. The chain has TRBV7-9 and TRBJ2-5; tentative D call: TRBD2 (5 bases). Germline values: CDR1 SEHNR, CDR2 FQNEAQ (reference sequence). V dropped 2 bases and J dropped 4 bases, with 8 bases sitting between them. The CDR3 is 13 residues long.

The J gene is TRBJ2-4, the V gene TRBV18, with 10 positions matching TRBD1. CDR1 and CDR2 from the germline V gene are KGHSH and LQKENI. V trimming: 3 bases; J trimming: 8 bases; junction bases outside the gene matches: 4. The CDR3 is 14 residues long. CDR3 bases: TGTGCCAGCTCACCCGACAGGGGGCTCGACATTCAGTACTTC. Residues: CASSPDRGLDIQYF.

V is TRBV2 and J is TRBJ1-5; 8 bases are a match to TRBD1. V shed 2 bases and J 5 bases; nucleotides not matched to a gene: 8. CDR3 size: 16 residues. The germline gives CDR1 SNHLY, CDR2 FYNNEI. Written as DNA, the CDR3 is TGTGCCAGCAGTGAAAGGGGCAGGGGGCGGGATCAGCCCCAGCATTTT. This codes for CASSERGRGRDQPQHF.

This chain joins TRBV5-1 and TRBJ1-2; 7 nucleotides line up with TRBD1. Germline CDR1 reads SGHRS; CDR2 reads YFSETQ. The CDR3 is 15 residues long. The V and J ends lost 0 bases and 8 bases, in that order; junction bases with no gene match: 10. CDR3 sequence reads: CASSLEKGKGAGYTF. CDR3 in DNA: TGCGCCAGCAGCTTGGAAAAGGGAAAGGGGGCAGGCTACACCTTC.

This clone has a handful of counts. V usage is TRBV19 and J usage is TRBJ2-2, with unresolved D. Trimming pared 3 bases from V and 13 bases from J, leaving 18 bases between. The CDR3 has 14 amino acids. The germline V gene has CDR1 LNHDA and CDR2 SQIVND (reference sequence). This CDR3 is CASSMLGNSPGLFF. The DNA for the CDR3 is TGTGCCAGTAGTATGTTAGGGAACAGCCCCGGGCTGTTTTTT.